This entry lists 15 T cell receptor beta chains sequenced from one sample in a study of beta chain features in type 1 diabetes (dated by TCRdb to 2016 to 2019). Library preparation used the immunoSEQ multiplex PCR assay. All of the isolated RNA was reverse transcribed with the High Capacity cDNA Reverse Transcription Kit, so expressed TCRB transcripts were sequenced. Sourced from immuneACCESS, this table was stored by TCRdb with only in-frame sequences that have V and J called. A share of the clones is absent; for the studies checked, an unresolved V gene accounts for under half, and the remainder has no known explanation. The sample yields 150,000 to 200,000 clones; approximately 13% were counted once. The ten largest clonotypes hold roughly 0.6% of the sample. The sample comprised central memory CD4+ T cells from blood. Receptor source: a woman in her late teens or twenties in good health.

This rearrangement joins TRBV20-1 to TRBJ1-4; a weak D match, TRBD1 (6 bases). This CDR3 is 11 amino acids long. CDR1 and CDR2 from the germline V gene are DFQATT and SNEGSKA (reference sequence). V lost 5 bases to trimming and J lost 5 bases, with 6 bases between them. CDR3 in amino acids: CSAGTNEKLFF. The CDR3 bases are TGCAGTGCTGGGACAAATGAAAAACTGTTTTTT.

This clone has only a few counts. The chain couples TRBV23-1 to TRBJ2-1; D possibly corresponds to TRBD1 (6 bases). TRBV23-1 has ORF status, its function being uncertain. The CDR3 is made up of 14 amino acids. Trimming shortened V by 11 bases and J by 7 bases, and 21 bases separated the two germline ends. For the CDR3, the DNA is TGCGCCCCATTCCCCAGGGGCCATCTAAATGAGCAGTTCTTC. Amino acid sequence: CAPFPRGHLNEQFF.

This clone turned up a few times. This rearrangement joins TRBV25-1 to TRBJ2-7, with unresolved D. The germline CDR1 and CDR2 sequences are MGHDK and SYGVNS. Deletions cut 5 bases from V and 0 bases from J, with 14 bases between. The CDR3 extends over 15 amino acids. The CDR3 nucleotides read TGTGCCAGCAGTCCGTTAGGCGGCAGCTCCTACGAGCAGTACTTC. Protein product: CASSPLGGSSYEQYF.

V is TRBV18 and J is TRBJ2-2; 7 bases align to TRBD1. This CDR3 is built from 15 residues. V lost 0 bases, J lost 3 bases, and 1 base stayed unmatched. The germline V gene has CDR1 KGHSH and CDR2 LQKENI. The CDR3 nucleotides read TGTGCCAGCTCACCACCGGGACAGTACACCGGGGAGCTGTTTTTT. Encoded protein: CASSPPGQYTGELFF.

The chain combines TRBV25-1 with TRBJ1-4; 9 bases line up with TRBD1. The CDR3 extends over 15 amino acids. Germline CDR1 is MGHDK and CDR2 is SYGVNS. Trimming took 8 bases from V and 0 from J; bases not matched to a gene: 4. DNA of the CDR3: TGTGCCAGCGGGGACAGGGATGCAACTAATGAAAAACTGTTTTTT. It encodes CASGDRDATNEKLFF.

The chain employs TRBV7-9 and TRBJ2-1, with 12 positions matching TRBD2. The CDR3 sequence is 18 residues long. The germline V gene has CDR1 SEHNR and CDR2 FQNEAQ (reference sequence). With 5 bases clipped from V and 5 bases from J, the junction kept 13 bases outside the gene matches. CDR3 nucleotides: TGTGCCAGCAGCCGGAGACTAGCGGGAGCTGTAGAGAACAATGAGCAGTTCTTC. Translated, it gives CASSRRLAGAVENNEQFF.

The genes are TRBV4-3 and TRBJ1-1; D remains unclear. The germline gives CDR1 LGHNA, CDR2 YSLEER. V was cut by 0 bases and J by 2 bases, with 10 bases left in between. This CDR3 has 15 amino acids. CDR3 nucleotides: TGCGCCAGCAGCCAAGATCTGAGGCCAAACACTGAAGCTTTCTTT. This codes for CASSQDLRPNTEAFF.

The chain carries TRBV30 and TRBJ1-5; D not resolved. This CDR3 has 12 residues. Germline V gene lookup returns CDR1 GTSNPN and CDR2 SVGIG (reference sequence). Trimming shortened V by 3 bases and J by 4 bases, and 7 bases separated the two germline ends. CDR3 sequence reads: CAWSNINQPQHF. The CDR3 coding sequence is TGTGCCTGGAGCAACATAAATCAGCCCCAGCATTTT.

This clone was seen ten or more times. The rearrangement links TRBV18 to TRBJ2-5; 11 positions match TRBD2. Germline loops: CDR1 KGHSH, CDR2 LQKENI. V dropped 6 bases and J dropped 2; count of bases not matched to a gene: 5. This CDR3 is built from 15 residues. The CDR3 loop is CASSQRLAGQETQYF. The CDR3 coding sequence is TGTGCCAGCTCTCAAAGACTAGCGGGACAAGAGACCCAGTACTTC. The variable domain in full, with the rest retrieved from reference TRBV18 and TRBJ2-5, is NAGVMQNPRHLVRRRGQEARLRCSPMKGHSHVYWYRQLPEEGLKFMVYLQKENIIDESGMPKERFSAEFPKEGPSILRIQQVVRGDSAAYFCASSQRLAGQETQYFGPGTRLLVL.

A few counts support this clone. Other DNA sequences from this sample encode an identical CDR3 as well. V and J are TRBV30 and TRBJ1-5; TRBD1 is a possible D gene (5 bases). Deletions cut 2 bases from V and 5 bases from J, with 10 bases between. Germline V gives CDR1 GTSNPN, CDR2 SVGIG (reference sequence). CDR3 size: 13 residues. This chain's CDR3 is CAWSSRADQPQHF. The CDR3 DNA sequence: TGTGCCTGGAGTAGCAGGGCGGATCAGCCCCAGCATTTT.

CDR3 amino acids: CAWSATGRETQYF. The CDR3, as DNA: TGTGCCTGGAGTGCGACAGGGCGAGAGACCCAGTACTTC. The chain combines TRBV30 with TRBJ2-5; 7 nucleotides agree with TRBD1. V lost 1 base, J lost 4 bases, and 3 bases stayed unmatched. Per the germline V gene, CDR1 is GTSNPN and CDR2 is SVGIG (reference sequence). The length of the CDR3 is 13 residues.

This chain joins TRBV2 and TRBJ2-5; 11 nucleotides align to TRBD2. Germline V gives CDR1 SNHLY, CDR2 FYNNEI. V was pared by 6 bases and J by 5 bases, with 8 bases of the junction left unmatched. CDR3 size: 15 residues. The CDR3 region is CASRERLAGIETQYF. CDR3 sequence (DNA): TGTGCCAGCAGAGAGCGACTAGCGGGAATCGAGACCCAGTACTTC.

This clone was found a few times. The V and J genes are TRBV29-1 and TRBJ2-1, with D perhaps TRBD2 (7 bases). The CDR3 spans 13 residues. The V end lost 4 bases, the J end lost 3 bases, and 10 bases lay between the germline ends. Per the germline V gene, CDR1 is SQVTM and CDR2 is ANQGSEA. CDR3 DNA sequence: TGCAGCGTTGGGGGGGGCTACTACAATGAGCAGTTCTTC. This gives the protein CSVGGGYYNEQFF.

There are a few counts of this clone. The V and J genes are TRBV2 and TRBJ2-2, with TRBD2 identical over 10 bases. This CDR3 spans 16 amino acids. Trimming cost V 5 bases and J 7 bases; bases outside gene matches: 10. Germline-derived CDR1 and CDR2 are SNHLY and FYNNEI. The CDR3 region has the DNA TGTGCCAGCAGTAAGCGGGAGGGCCGGTTGGGCGGGGAGCTGTTTTTT. It specifies CASSKREGRLGGELFF.

This clone was found a few times. The chain employs TRBV4-2 and TRBJ1-1; D is ambiguous. Germline V CDR1 and CDR2: LGHNA, YNFKEQ. The CDR3 extends over 17 amino acids. The germline V and J ends were trimmed by 0 bases and 0 bases, with 14 bases remaining between them. Written as DNA, the CDR3 is TGTGCCAGCAGCCAAGATCCGACAACGGCACTGAACACTGAAGCTTTCTTT. Translating gives CASSQDPTTALNTEAFF.